The T cell receptor beta chain described here comes from a study of OX40 agonist ivuxolimab in advanced cancers. At the level of the study: Three patients, one with hepatocellular carcinoma and two with cutaneous melanoma, responded partially.

About this clone: Its antigen is unknown.

Autoimmune disease history or systemic immunosuppression barred patients. Overall study results and limits: At doses 0.1 to 3.0 mg/kg, CD4+ and CD8+ clones expanded. Determination of antigen specificity was not performed for the expanded peripheral T cells.

Germline assignment: CDR1 SGHNT and CDR2 YYREEE (reference sequence). The CDR3 covers 15 residues. Trimming cost V 1 base and J 7 bases; bases outside gene matches: 7. Using immunoSEQ multiplex PCR, the repertoire was profiled, and TCRdb retains in-frame clones only, with some absent. The table includes some 60,000 clones, about 88% detected once. The receptor comes from an adult with an advanced solid tumor such as melanoma, head and neck, liver or kidney cancer. The V gene is TRBV5-4, the J gene TRBJ2-2; 7 bases are a match to TRBD1. The specimen comprised CD4+ or CD8+ T cells sorted from blood, sampled in a trial of the OX40 agonist ivuxolimab. DNA for the CDR3: TGTGCCAGCAGCTTGCAGGGGGACCAAGGCGGGGAGCTGTTTTTT. This encodes CASSLQGDQGGELFF.